The clone carrying this T cell receptor (beta chain) appeared a few times. Its antigen is not known. This sample was included in a study of blood T cells in healthy people across ages. Findings and caveats of the study: Long-lived donors had more naive CD4+ cells and higher diversity than aged donors. Measured against age, TCR beta diversity per million T cells decreased in a roughly linear manner.

For the second PCR, which ran for 7 to 11 cycles, a sample-barcoded 5' primer and a J-beta primer mix were used. A template-switch adaptor containing 12 random nucleotides labeled each cDNA molecule. TCRdb reprocessed the 5' RACE reads via MiXCR and lists one record per CDR3 protein. This sample has about 1.8 million distinct CDR3 sequences, with 49% found just once. Trimming cost V 6 bases and J 5 bases, with 14 bases left between them. This CDR3 spans 14 amino acids. The sequencing sample was made of blood. V gene TRBV12-3 or TRBV12-4 combines with J gene TRBJ2-1; D is possibly TRBD1 or TRBD2 (5 bases each). The receptor was derived from a woman in her thirties or forties in good health. The CDR3 bases are TGTGCCAGCAGCTTTGGGGGATCCAACAATGAGCAGTTCTTC. This codes for CASSFGGSNNEQFF.